The text below deals with one T cell receptor beta chain. This receptor's antigen is unknown. Per-nucleotide qualities are absent, and no much larger clonotype sits a single base away. This entry is derived from a study of cytomegalovirus exposure and HLA in healthy donors (TCRdb year 2017). Looking at the study overall: In an earlier analysis of 450 to 750 of the donors, 250 to 350 Gb of sequence data and 90 million to 120 million unique TCR beta sequences from about 190 million T cells were reported. Approximately 310 gigabases of sequencing data and roughly 90 million unique TCR sequences were included in an early release covering about 600 HLA-typed donors. Of the 398 genotyped donors, 81% were placed in the genetic ancestry cluster associated with self-reported Caucasian donors. The aim of the study was to test whether cataloging public T cell receptors could identify signatures of past pathogen exposure. The study used immunosequencing to profile the T cell repertoires of approximately 690 subjects and linked those repertoires to cytomegalovirus serostatus. Besides the first cohort of around 700 subjects, a separate validation cohort made up of over 100 different subjects was used. To predict cytomegalovirus infection status, the study combined high-throughput TCR immunosequencing, statistical association of individual TCRs with disease status, and machine learning. In a later analysis, previously published TCR beta repertoires from more than 500 donors were re-analyzed and high-resolution HLA genotyping was added so that TCR occurrence patterns could be studied. Rather than drawing on any new phenotypic data, the later analysis identified candidate immune exposures from TCR beta sequences and the way those sequences occurred across donors. An earlier analysis of some 500 of the donors used high-throughput TCR beta sequencing to judge whether each TCR beta V gene segment behaved as functional or pseudogenic. Donor age, sex, ethnicity and CMV serostatus were compiled together with the repertoire data. Genome-wide SNP genotypes for about 65% of the 666 donors were used in a later genetic analysis, which treated that subset as a discovery cohort. All discovery cohort repertoires had been generated on a single sequencing platform. Class I and class II HLA loci were covered by the typing at four-digit resolution. Typing coverage differed by locus: A, B, C, DRB1 and DQB1 were typed in roughly 620-630 donors, DQA1 in around 500, DPA1 in roughly 590, and DPB1 in 472. Four or five DR-DQ haplotypes were handled as single units for association and clustering, since linkage in the cohort was strong. Among several hundred genotyped donors of the cohort, an average of about 240,000 unique TCR beta nucleotide sequences was sequenced per donor, of which about 18% were non-productive.

The study at large found these results: A cluster of highly shared sequence variants was judged likely to be a technical artifact of the sequencing pipeline. In an earlier analysis of 500 to 650 of the donors, most TCR beta V segments appeared in productive rearrangements about 87% or about 30% of the time, broadly matching IMGT annotations. Immune exposure information for the cohort was limited to CMV serostatus. According to a later analysis, most CMV-associated TCR beta chains appeared to be HLA-restricted, and the HLA associations seemed to be driven largely by CMV exposure. In a later analysis, TCR association rates were found to vary across HLA loci, with the most associated TCRs seen for DRB1 alleles and the fewest for HLA-C alleles. The cohort was sequenced for TCR beta chains only, and without alpha or paired-chain data the features that could be detected were limited. Linkage disequilibrium might explain the correlated functional status among segregating V segments, but an unknown experimental factor could not be ruled out. HLA typing was unavailable for some donors at each locus, so association tests used only the typed subset. V-gene and J-gene trimming of TCR beta chains was associated with a missense DCLRE1C variant in a later genetic analysis, and the association was replicated in an independent cohort. A later analysis found that HLA-associated TCR beta chains were more clonally expanded and had lower generation probabilities than equally common non-associated chains. About 17 rarely observed V segments, including chromosome 9 orphons, were excluded from the earlier analysis of several hundred of the donors because counts were too low. Assigning TCR associations to individual alleles was difficult when HLA alleles, especially DR and DQ, strongly co-occurred. The classifier was reported to diagnose cytomegalovirus status with high specificity and sensitivity in both the original cohort and the validation cohort. In vitro tests confirmed that a few of the cytomegalovirus-associated TCR beta chains recognize cytomegalovirus antigens. Across donors, most TCR sequences were observed very rarely, whereas some public TCRs were present in many individuals. Sequencing depth was assumed to be roughly uniform across donors in the presence/absence analyses, though that assumption may not hold. A further reported finding was that TCR beta sequences accurately predicted the HLA-A and HLA-B alleles for most subjects in the first cohort. A later genetic analysis reported fewer N-insertions in productive TCRs among donors in an Asian-associated ancestry cluster than the roughly 640-donor mean. In a later analysis, several top co-occurrence clusters were reported to appear linked to parvovirus B19, influenza, CMV and Epstein-Barr virus. The study gave a list of some 150 TCR beta chains associated with cytomegalovirus. A later analysis associated 16,951 TCR beta sequences with specific HLA alleles at a false discovery rate of 0.05. The authors suggested that the approach could potentially be extended to other disease states and immunological phenotypes. The 87-base-pair reads could not distinguish some IMGT-functional V segments, including TRBV6-2 and TRBV6-3, so those segments were excluded.

The cohort comprised fewer than 750 healthy bone marrow donors. At the time of sampling, every cohort member was nominally healthy, though immune exposures that went unrecorded were likely present. The donor was CMV seronegative and belonged to the group of more than 300 seronegative cohort members. A peripheral blood sample was collected from each donor, and TCR beta sequencing was performed on peripheral blood mononuclear cells. The Qiagen DNeasy Blood Extraction Kit was used to extract genomic DNA from the blood cell samples. Based on the germline V gene, the CDR1 and CDR2 sequences are MDHEN and SYDVKM. After removal of 8 bases from V and 4 bases from J, the junction retains 15 bases not matched to a gene. From the cysteine through the phenylalanine, the CDR3 covers 17 amino acids. Only the CDR3 DNA stays, 51 bases, in frame from base 1. The library was built by means of the immunoSEQ multiplex PCR assay. A mixture of 60 forward primers for TCR Vbeta segments and 13 reverse primers for TCR Jbeta segments was used in the multiplex PCR. The CDR3 region of rearranged TCR beta genes was amplified from genomic DNA by a multiplex PCR assay. The Illumina HiSeq System was used to sequence the amplified TCR beta libraries as 87-base-pair reads. The study's own analysis went as follows. In a later analysis, tens of millions of unique TCR beta chains were counted across the roughly 670 repertoires, and about 10 million of these chains were shared by at least two donors. To remove PCR and sequencing errors, raw reads were error-corrected and collapsed into unique sequences using a nearest-neighbor algorithm that merged closely related sequences. CDR3 sequences were aligned to IMGT reference sequences to assign V, D and J gene segments. Each retained sequence needed at least a six-nucleotide match to both a V gene segment and a J gene segment. Rearrangements were classified as productive when the CDR3 lacked stop codons and remained in frame with V and J, and all other rearrangements were classified as non-productive. Following IMGT convention, CDR3 was defined as the stretch from the second conserved V-encoded cysteine to the conserved J-encoded phenylalanine. The earlier analysis of 500 to 750 of the donors excluded any sequence lacking an unambiguous match to a single V gene segment. In an earlier analysis of around 600 of the donors, V segments were called functional above 56.7% productive rearrangements and were called segregating when the between-donor standard deviation exceeded 5%. A statistical classification framework was built to diagnose cytomegalovirus status from the catalog of TCR beta chain sequences. A later analysis assigned V and J genes by comparing TCR nucleotide sequences with IMGT/GENE-DB human TR gene sequences. The TCRdist pipeline was used in a later analysis to assign CDR3 sequences and most-parsimonious VDJ recombination scenarios. In a later analysis, each TCR beta chain was defined by its CDR3 amino acid sequence together with its V-gene family, and reads lacking a unique V-gene family were excluded. To address suspected cross-contamination and a sequencing artifact, a later analysis removed around 600 highly shared, low-generation-probability nucleotide sequences. A later analysis calculated a clonal expansion index for each public chain from normalized within-repertoire ranks of inferred template counts. In a later analysis, generation probabilities were computed using a VDJ recombination model fitted to out-of-frame rearrangements, and the results were checked against IGoR. In a later analysis, hypergeometric tests were used to score TCR-TCR, TCR-HLA and TCR-CMV co-occurrence, with a repertoire-size bias correction applied to TCR pairs. A later analysis estimated false discovery rates by permuting HLA or CMV assignments 20 times. In a later analysis, co-occurring TCRs were grouped with DBSCAN, and TCRdist sequence similarity was added when clustering was performed within HLA-allele-positive subsets. Repertoires with fewer than 30,000 or more than 120,000 public chains were left out of co-occurrence clustering, as were several repertoires with anomalous nucleotide sharing. The clones in this table, taken by TCRdb from immuneACCESS, are in-frame only. Not every clone is retained; where verified, under half of the shortfall comes from an unresolved V gene, and the cause of the rest is unknown. V and J calls and clone size follow that table, whereas D and trimming were derived from the DNA. This sample lists 100,000 to 150,000 clones; around 82% were detected once. The ten largest clones represent 0.95% to 1.5% of the sample.

Sequences were obtained from PBMCs. This clonotype originated in a female donor in good health and CMV-seronegative. The rearrangement combines TRBV28 with TRBJ2-5, with 11 central nucleotides matching TRBD2. The CDR3 here reads CASGASLAGGPSETQYF. The nucleotides are TGTGCCAGCGGGGCGTCCTTAGCGGGAGGGCCGTCAGAGACCCAGTACTTC. Extended through the reference TRBV28 and TRBJ2-5 proteins, this CDR3 yields the full variable domain: DVKVTQSSRYLVKRTGEKVFLECVQDMDHENMFWYRQDPGLGLRLIYFSYDVKMKEKGDIPEGYSVSREKKERFSLILESASTNQTSMYLCASGASLAGGPSETQYFGPGTRLLVL.